A single sample gave rise to the 20 T cell receptor beta chains below, sequenced in a study of identical twins. TCRdb analysed the 5' RACE reads with MiXCR anew, one entry per CDR3 protein. The sample contains 400,000 or so distinct CDR3 sequences, roughly 9% of which appear only once. The source material was naive T cells sorted from blood. These receptors were collected from a woman aged 45-59 years in good health.

This clonotype appeared a few times. The chain joins TRBV11-2 to TRBJ1-5; D remains unclear. This CDR3 is 13 amino acids long. Germline V gene lookup returns CDR1 SGHAT and CDR2 FQNNGV. V was clipped by 1 base and J by 4 bases, with 5 bases between them. The DNA of the CDR3 is TGTGCCAGCAGCTTAGCGAGTAATCAGCCCCAGCATTTT. It codes for CASSLASNQPQHF.

The chain carries TRBV5-6 and TRBJ2-2, with D hard to call. Germline CDR1 SGHDT, CDR2 YYEEEE. The CDR3 runs 16 residues. Between the trimmed V and J ends, which lost 0 bases and 7 bases, there was a span of 16 bases. CDR3 nucleotide sequence: TGTGCCAGCAGCTTGGAGATGGCTGGGTTTAACGGGGAGCTGTTTTTT. Translating gives CASSLEMAGFNGELFF.

This clonotype appeared a few times. The chain has TRBV15 and TRBJ2-1; perhaps TRBD2 as D (6 bases). The CDR3 has 15 residues. Germline CDR1 LNHNV, CDR2 YYDKDF (reference sequence). With 5 bases removed from V and 4 bases from J, the gap between germline ends came to 15 bases. Here the CDR3 reads CATSRRLEVYNEQFF. For the CDR3, the DNA is TGTGCCACCAGCCGCCGACTAGAGGTTTACAATGAGCAGTTCTTC.

Regarding this clonotype: A much bigger clone sits one base away, suggesting this may be a read error. Because it lacks the conserved phenylalanine or tryptophan at the end, this CDR3 is likely a read error. The rearrangement links TRBV12-3 or TRBV12-4 to TRBJ2-2; D not resolved. V dropped 5 bases and J dropped 7 bases, with 8 bases sitting between them. CDR3 length: 12 amino acids. The chain's CDR3 is CASSPVSGELFC. In DNA form, the CDR3 reads TGTGCCAGCAGTCCAGTAAGCGGGGAGCTGTTTTGT.

This clonotype was detected ten times or more. The chain recombines TRBV20-1 with TRBJ2-3, with D uncertain. V shed 2 bases and J shed 4 bases, with 4 bases lying between them. The CDR3 spans 11 residues. CDR1 is DFQATT, CDR2 SNEGSKA, per germline (reference sequence). CDR3 DNA sequence: TGCAGTGCTAGATGGGCAGATACGCAGTATTTT. Protein product: CSARWADTQYF.

The sample holds many counts of this clonotype. V gene TRBV4-1 combines with J gene TRBJ1-1; possibly TRBD1 for D (6 bases). The CDR3 extends over 16 amino acids. Deletions cut 0 bases from V and 2 bases from J, with 13 bases between. Germline-derived CDR1 and CDR2 are MGHRA and YSYEKL. The CDR3 DNA is TGCGCCAGCAGCCAAGATGTATCGGGGGCCAACACTGAAGCTTTCTTT. This sequence encodes CASSQDVSGANTEAFF.

The chain couples TRBV18 to TRBJ2-5, with D perhaps TRBD1 or TRBD2 (6 bases each). The germline V gene encodes CDR1 KGHSH and CDR2 LQKENI. The CDR3 loop spans 14 amino acids. Trimming took 4 bases from V and 1 from J, leaving 10 bases between them. CDR3 protein: CASSQTGAQETQYF. The DNA of the CDR3 is TGTGCCAGCTCACAAACGGGGGCCCAAGAGACCCAGTACTTC.

This clonotype was counted ten times or more. The chain links TRBV12-3 or TRBV12-4 to TRBJ1-2; TRBD1 matches at 8 bases. J gave up 7 bases and V 3 bases, and 4 bases lay outside the gene matches. The CDR3 has 13 amino acids. The CDR3 region has the DNA TGTGCCAGCAGTTTCGGGCAGGGGGCTGGCTACACCTTC. It encodes CASSFGQGAGYTF.

In this sample, this clonotype turned up a few times. This chain's CDR3 is CASSYGTSGRYEQYF. The DNA of the CDR3 is TGTGCCAGCAGCTACGGGACTAGCGGGAGGTACGAGCAGTACTTC. The J gene is TRBJ2-7, the V gene TRBV3-1; the match to TRBD2 covers 15 bases. From germline, CDR1 is LGHDT and CDR2 YNNKEL (reference sequence). The CDR3 contains 15 residues. V was clipped by 5 bases and J by 4 bases; unmatched bases: 3.

This CDR3 is CSARGQTSNPWNEQFF. CDR3 nucleotides: TGCAGTGCTAGAGGGCAGACTAGCAATCCTTGGAATGAGCAGTTCTTC. The chain links TRBV20-1 to TRBJ2-1; 7 bases align to TRBD2. The CDR3 extends over 16 amino acids. Germline-derived CDR1 and CDR2 are DFQATT and SNEGSKA (reference sequence). V shed 1 base, J shed 7 bases, and the junction held 13 bases outside the gene matches.

The chain couples TRBV27 to TRBJ1-6; no firm D call. The V gene lost 8 bases and the J gene lost 7 bases, with 9 bases spanning the gap. CDR3 length: 12 amino acids. The germline gives CDR1 MNHEY, CDR2 SMNVEV (reference sequence). CDR3 residues: CASGKQNSPLHF. The CDR3 nucleotides read TGTGCCAGCGGCAAACAGAATTCACCCCTCCACTTT.

The V gene is TRBV15, the J gene TRBJ2-4; unclear D gene. Trimming stripped 4 bases from V and 0 bases from J, with 13 bases between. Germline CDR1 reads LNHNV; CDR2 reads YYDKDF (reference sequence). The length of the CDR3 is 16 residues. CDR3 loop: CATSMGWEQAKNIQYF. The CDR3 nucleotides read TGTGCCACCAGCATGGGCTGGGAACAAGCCAAAAACATTCAGTACTTC.

This clonotype was seen ten or more times. CDR3 sequence: CASSPRLAGAGANVLTF. CDR3 sequence (DNA): TGTGCCAGCAGCCCAAGACTAGCGGGAGCTGGGGCCAACGTCCTGACTTTC. The V and J genes are TRBV11-2 and TRBJ2-6; 12 bases match TRBD2. The germline CDR1 and CDR2 sequences are SGHAT and FQNNGV. CDR3 length equals 17 residues. V was clipped by 5 bases and J by 2 bases; unmatched bases: 4.

This clonotype was seen a few times. The rearrangement joins TRBV5-5 to TRBJ2-3; D gene uncertain. This CDR3 is built from 16 residues. The germline V and J ends were trimmed by 1 base and 0 bases, with 12 bases remaining between them. Germline loops: CDR1 SGHKS, CDR2 YYEKEE (reference sequence). For the CDR3, the DNA is TGTGCCAGCAGCTTGCCCCTTAAGCTTAGCACAGATACGCAGTATTTT. Protein product: CASSLPLKLSTDTQYF.

The V gene is TRBV7-8, the J gene TRBJ2-7, with D possibly matching TRBD1 (7 bases). The V gene lost 5 bases and the J gene lost 5 bases, with 19 bases spanning the gap. The CDR3 is 15 residues long. Germline lookup yields CDR1 SGHVS and CDR2 FQNEAQ. CDR3 DNA sequence: TGTGCCAGCAGCAAAAACAGGGGACTCCCCGACGAGCAGTACTTC. It encodes CASSKNRGLPDEQYF.

The chain uses TRBV10-2 and TRBJ2-3, with a tentative D call TRBD2 (8 bases). Germline V lookup: CDR1 WSHSY, CDR2 SAAADI. This CDR3 region has 16 residues. The germline V and J ends were trimmed by 8 bases and 4 bases, with 22 bases remaining between them. CDR3 amino acids: CASSPRQGLGPDTQYF. The CDR3, as DNA: TGCGCCAGCTCCCCGAGACAGGGACTAGGGCCAGATACGCAGTATTTT.

Only a few counts were recorded for this clonotype. V gene TRBV4-2 combines with J gene TRBJ2-3; 14 bases align to TRBD2. J was trimmed by 6 bases and V by 4 bases; bases with no gene match: 6. This CDR3 is 16 amino acids long. Germline loops: CDR1 LGHNA, CDR2 YNFKEQ. CDR3 residues: CASSLGTSGGDDTQYF. CDR3 coding DNA: TGTGCCAGCAGCCTAGGGACTAGCGGGGGCGACGATACGCAGTATTTT.

Only a few counts were recorded for this clonotype. V is TRBV20-1 and J is TRBJ2-4, with D possibly being TRBD1 (5 bases). Germline V gene lookup returns CDR1 DFQATT and CDR2 SNEGSKA (reference sequence). CDR3 length equals 14 residues. V gave up 1 base and J gave up 6 bases, with 13 bases separating them. This chain's CDR3 is CSARAARVVNIQYF. The CDR3 DNA reads as TGCAGTGCTAGAGCGGCCAGGGTCGTAAACATTCAGTACTTC.

This clonotype was recorded at least ten times. The chain has TRBV7-9 and TRBJ2-1; D is perhaps TRBD2 (6 bases). CDR3 length: 11 amino acids. V lost 5 bases and J lost 9, with 8 bases in between. The V gene's germline CDR1 is SEHNR and CDR2 FQNEAQ (reference sequence). The CDR3: CASSPGVEQFF. The DNA of the CDR3 is TGTGCCAGCAGCCCGGGGGTTGAGCAGTTCTTC.

This clonotype was counted only a few times. The chain uses TRBV3-1 and TRBJ2-1; D possibly corresponds to TRBD1 (6 bases). CDR1 is LGHDT and CDR2 is YNNKEL in the germline V gene (reference sequence). The CDR3 is made up of 13 amino acids. Trimming took 2 bases from V and 5 from J, leaving 7 bases between them. CDR3 DNA sequence: TGTGCCAGCAGCCAACGGACAGACAATGAGCAGTTCTTC. Translated, it gives CASSQRTDNEQFF.